This TCR beta chain came from a study of blood T cell repertoires in COVID-19. Background on the study: Sites across the United States, Italy and Spain contributed samples from acute and convalescent COVID-19.

There are 17 residues in the CDR3. The ends lost 0 bases at V and 6 bases at J; junction bases unmatched: 11. The germline gives CDR1 LGHNA, CDR2 YSLEER. Participants were placed into cohorts based on the clinical history they reported. Cohort 3 donors were reported recovered after two negative PCRs, clearance, or symptom resolution. Sequencing was performed with immunoSEQ multiplex PCR; in TCRdb, only in-frame clones are kept and a portion is missing. The sample has nearly 350,000 clones, roughly nine tenths seen once. This rearrangement joins TRBV4-3 to TRBJ1-2; TRBD1 matches at 9 bases. What was sequenced was PBMCs or T cells enriched from blood (not recorded which). The source is a woman in her 30s who had recovered from COVID-19. CDR3 region: CASSQDRGTGSWDGYTF. The CDR3 nucleotides read TGCGCCAGCAGCCAAGACCGCGGGACAGGGAGTTGGGATGGCTACACCTTC.